This TCR beta chain was retrieved from a study of CD8+CD57+ T cells in acquired aplastic anemia. In patients chosen for sequencing, flow cytometry had shown CD8+CD57+ cell expansion. CDR3 and TCR beta VDJ profiling relied on genomic DNA as the template. Via MiXCR, TCRdb re-called the reads, giving one row per CDR3 protein. The table includes around 500,000 distinct CDR3 sequences, less than 35% detected once. V lost 4 bases to trimming and J lost 0 bases, with 16 bases between them. The CDR3 is 16 residues long. Looked up from germline, CDR1 is DFQATT and CDR2 is SNEGSKA (reference sequence). Sample: sorted CD4+, CD8+, or CD8+CD57+ T cells (not recorded which) from PBMCs. This chain joins TRBV20-1 and TRBJ2-1; D possibly corresponds to TRBD2 (6 bases). The sequence came from a human donor with aplastic anemia. The CDR3 reads CSATDPGLNSYNEQFF. The CDR3 region has the DNA TGCAGTGCTACTGATCCGGGACTCAACTCCTACAATGAGCAGTTCTTC.